This T cell receptor beta chain was retrieved from a study of human T cells and chemical hapten exposure listed by TCRdb under 2021. Looking at the study overall: For sensitization, 2% DPC in acetone was applied to a 2 cm by 2 cm area of upper inner arm skin. Twenty-nine alopecia patients gave blood for TCR sequencing at one to four time points (pre-sensitization, 2, 6 and 24 weeks). Patch testing on the upper back used Finn chambers containing 0.01% DPC, with scoring done after 6 days according to International Contact Dermatitis Research Group standards. The study tracked peripheral blood TCR repertoire changes in vivo during primary and secondary sensitization to the hapten diphenylcyclopropenone (DPC) in alopecia patients. Patients additionally received weekly therapeutic DPC doses to the scalp throughout the approximately 25-week study period. The patient cohort, mostly female, included alopecia areata with under or over 50% scalp involvement, alopecia totalis and alopecia universalis. Patient blood was sampled pre-sensitization (week 0) and at 2, 6 and about 24 weeks after DPC sensitization. Libraries were pooled for sequencing, and variation in per-sample TCR yields was attributed mainly to small differences in library volumes within the pool. Beyond this particular receptor, the publication reports: The number of TCRs above 1 in 1000 frequency did not change with DPC sensitization; there was no evidence of global repertoire structure alterations. Compared with pre-sensitization or healthy control sets, expanded TCRs formed significantly more large CDR3 similarity clusters, which is consistent with antigen-driven responses. Because all patients had alopecia, a presumed autoimmune disease, the immune response of the patients might differ from that of healthy individuals. Patch test score correlated positively with the number of PT1 expanded TCRs, reaching significance at thresholds 8, 16 and 32 but not at 4. After repeated subsampling, changes were observed in the strength of the expansion versus patch-test correlation and in the threshold at which the correlation became significant.

According to the germline V gene (reference sequence), CDR1 reads DFQATT and CDR2 reads SNEGSKA. From the cysteine through the phenylalanine, the CDR3 covers 16 amino acids. CDR3 DNA only is kept here, 48 bases in frame from base 1. V loses 3 bases, J loses 3 bases, and the germline ends lie 15 bases apart. The time point label for this specimen denotes: patch test 3, about 24 weeks after DPC sensitization. According to the study, the label for this sample's treatment or condition signals: therapeutic diphenylcyclopropenone sensitization with weekly scalp DPC. At every patch-test visit, the blood draw took place before the patch test was put on. Eligible patients were aged 18 to 70, diagnosed with alopecia, deemed suitable for DPC therapy, and excluded if pregnant. Total RNA was isolated from unfractionated whole blood collected in Tempus Blood RNA tubes. In the case of this clonotype: Its antigen remains undetermined. No base qualities exist here, and no much larger clone lies one base off it.

Preparation of the library involved RACE. Sequencing took place on a NextSeq 500. Library preparation attached unique molecular identifiers to individual cDNA molecules for quantitative, reproducible TCR counting. Both TCR alpha and TCR beta chains were sequenced from each blood RNA sample. Per the source publication's procedure: The median number of TCRs per sample was over 85,000, ranging from roughly 23,224 to 690,600. The Decombinator software suite was used to annotate V, J and CDR3 in the TCR reads. Every sample was subsampled to the same number of TCRs (28,000) for the PS versus PT1 abundance plots. Expanded TCRs were defined as absent before sensitization and observed at least eight times at the 2-week time point. The public reads were run again by TCRdb, first through fastp at Q25 and then through MiXCR, and only productive beta chains were kept. Entries are consolidated by CDR3 protein sequence, retaining the most common genes and DNA. None of the V and J calls come from the authors' own analysis; TCRdb made them. The sample includes roughly 69,000 distinct CDR3 sequences, with approximately 11% observed a single time. Approximately 2.4% of the sample is in the top ten clones.

The chain is assembled from TRBV20-1 and TRBJ1-6; a weak D assignment points to TRBD1 (5 bases agree). This material consisted of whole blood, taken in connection with sensitization to the hapten diphenylcyclopropenone (DPC). The source of this sequence is a woman aged 30 to 39 with alopecia areata. Some clones in this sample may be carry-over from other donors' samples. The CDR3 sequence is CSASGRPGGYNSPLHF. In nucleotide form, the sequence is TGCAGTGCTAGTGGCCGGCCGGGGGGCTATAATTCACCCCTCCACTTT.